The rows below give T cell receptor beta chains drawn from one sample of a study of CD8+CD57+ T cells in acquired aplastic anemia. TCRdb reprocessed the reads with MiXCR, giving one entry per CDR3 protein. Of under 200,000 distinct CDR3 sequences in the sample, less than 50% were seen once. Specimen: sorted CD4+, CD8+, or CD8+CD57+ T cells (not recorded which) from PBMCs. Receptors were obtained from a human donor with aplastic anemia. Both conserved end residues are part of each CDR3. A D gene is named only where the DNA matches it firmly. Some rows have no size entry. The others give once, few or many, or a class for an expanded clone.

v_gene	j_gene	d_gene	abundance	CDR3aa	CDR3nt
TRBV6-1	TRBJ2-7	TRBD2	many	CASTTTSGSTYEQYF	TGTGCCAGCACCACCACTAGCGGGAGTACCTACGAGCAGTACTTC
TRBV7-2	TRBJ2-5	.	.	CASTPQQTQYF	TGTGCCAGCACCCCCCAGCAGACCCAGTACTTC
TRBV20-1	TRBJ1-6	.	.	CSATDGIAPLHF	TGCAGTGCCACCGACGGCATTGCACCCCTCCACTTT
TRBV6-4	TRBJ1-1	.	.	CASSEGEGTEAFF	TGCGCCAGCAGTGAAGGTGAGGGCACTGAAGCTTTCTTT
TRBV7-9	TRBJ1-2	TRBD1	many	CASSLAGTASYGYTF	TGTGCCAGCAGCTTAGCAGGGACAGCCTCCTATGGCTACACCTTC
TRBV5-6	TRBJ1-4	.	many	CASSLVGAEKLFF	TGTGCCAGCAGCTTGGTCGGGGCTGAAAAACTGTTTTTT
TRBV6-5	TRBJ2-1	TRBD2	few	CASSYTGTSGYYNEQFF	TGTGCCAGCAGTTACACTGGGACTAGCGGATACTACAATGAGCAGTTCTTC
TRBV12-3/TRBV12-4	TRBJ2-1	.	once	CASRSRGGNEQFF	TGTGCCAGCCGGAGTCGCGGCGGCAATGAGCAGTTCTTC
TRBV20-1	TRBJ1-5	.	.	CSARGGRGGNQPQHF	TGCAGTGCTAGAGGTGGGAGGGGTGGCAATCAGCCCCAGCATTTT
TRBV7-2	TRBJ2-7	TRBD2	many	CASSLSGSYEQYF	TGTGCCAGCAGCTTGAGCGGGAGCTACGAGCAGTACTTC
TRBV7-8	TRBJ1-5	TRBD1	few	CASSSGQGEHQPQHF	TGTGCCAGCAGCTCGGGACAGGGGGAACATCAGCCCCAGCATTTT
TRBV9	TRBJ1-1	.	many	CASSVSHRAADTEAFF	TGTGCCAGCAGCGTGAGTCACAGGGCCGCGGACACTGAAGCTTTCTTT
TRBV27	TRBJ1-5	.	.	CASTHRVGTQPQHF	TGTGCCAGCACCCACAGGGTGGGGACGCAGCCCCAGCATTTT
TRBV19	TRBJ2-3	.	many	CASDLRRGSLSTDTQYF	TGTGCCAGTGATCTCCGAAGGGGGAGTTTAAGCACAGATACGCAGTATTTT
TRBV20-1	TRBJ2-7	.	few	CSARSGYEQYF	TGCAGTGCTAGGTCCGGCTACGAGCAGTACTTC
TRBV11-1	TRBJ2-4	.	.	CASSLGSGADANIQYF	TGTGCCAGCAGCTTAGGTTCAGGGGCGGACGCAAACATTCAGTACTTC
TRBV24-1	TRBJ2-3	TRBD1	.	CATSGGTEESDTQYF	TGTGCCACCAGTGGGGGGACAGAGGAATCTGATACGCAGTATTTT
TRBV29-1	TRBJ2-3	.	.	CSVEEGVYTDTQYF	TGCAGCGTTGAAGAGGGGGTATACACAGATACGCAGTATTTT
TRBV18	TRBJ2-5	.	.	CASSPQGGAEATQYF	TGTGCCAGCTCACCACAGGGGGGAGCTGAAGCGACCCAGTACTTC
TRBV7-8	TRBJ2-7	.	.	CASSEGLLF	TGTGCCAGCAGTGAAGGACTCCTTTTC
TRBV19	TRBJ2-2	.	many	CASSIDRLMSNTGELFF	TGTGCCAGTAGTATAGACAGGCTAATGTCGAACACCGGGGAGCTGTTTTTT
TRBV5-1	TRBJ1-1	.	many	CASKLGRTGNTEAFF	TGCGCCTCCAAACTCGGGCGGACGGGGAACACTGAAGCTTTCTTT
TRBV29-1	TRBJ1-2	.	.	CSVVGGAADYGYTF	TGCAGCGTTGTGGGGGGCGCGGCTGACTATGGCTACACCTTC
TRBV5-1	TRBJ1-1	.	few	CASSQGFGGSYTEAFF	TGCGCCAGCAGCCAGGGTTTCGGGGGAAGTTATACTGAAGCTTTCTTT
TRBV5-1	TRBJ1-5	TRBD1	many	CASSLTGMSNQPQHF	TGCGCCAGCAGCCTGACAGGGATGAGCAATCAGCCCCAGCATTTT
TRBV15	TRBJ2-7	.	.	CATSRDRSALLYEQYF	TGTGCCACCAGCAGAGATAGATCCGCTCTACTTTACGAGCAGTACTTC
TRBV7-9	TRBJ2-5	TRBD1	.	CASSFPDTGTGVGETQYF	TGTGCCAGCAGCTTCCCAGACACCGGGACAGGGGTTGGAGAGACCCAGTACTTC
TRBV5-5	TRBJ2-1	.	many	CASSLAGEEFYNEQFF	TGTGCCAGCAGCTTGGCGGGGGAGGAGTTCTACAATGAGCAGTTCTTC
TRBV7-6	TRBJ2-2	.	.	CASSLSPGELFF	TGTGCCAGCAGCTTATCCCCCGGGGAGCTGTTTTTT
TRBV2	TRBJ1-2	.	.	CASSEGRQVF	TGTGCCAGCAGTGAAGGAAGGCAGGTCTTC
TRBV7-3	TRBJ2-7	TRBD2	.	CASSVGLAGDYEQYF	TGTGCCAGCAGCGTCGGACTAGCGGGAGACTACGAGCAGTACTTC
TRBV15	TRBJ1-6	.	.	CATSRDQTGLGDSPLHF	TGTGCCACCAGCAGAGATCAAACAGGGTTGGGCGATTCACCCCTCCACTTT
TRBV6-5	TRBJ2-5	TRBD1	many	CATRTGGEETQYF	TGTGCCACCAGGACAGGGGGGGAGGAGACCCAGTACTTC
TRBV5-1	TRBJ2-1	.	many	CASSLQSGLTTYNEQFF	TGCGCCAGCAGCTTGCAATCAGGACTTACCACCTACAATGAGCAGTTCTTC
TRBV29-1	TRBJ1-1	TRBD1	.	CSLRGQGLAVVKFEAFF	TGCAGTCTACGCGGACAGGGTTTGGCAGTCGTAAAGTTCGAAGCTTTCTTT
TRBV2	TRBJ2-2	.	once	CAPRTGEELFF	TGTGCCCCACGGACGGGGGAAGAGCTGTTTTTT
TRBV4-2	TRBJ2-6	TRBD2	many	CASSQEVSGGSGANVLTF	TGTGCCAGCAGCCAAGAGGTTAGCGGGGGCTCTGGGGCCAACGTCCTGACTTTC
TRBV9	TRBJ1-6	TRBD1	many	CASSGGQGNNSPLHF	TGTGCCAGCAGCGGGGGACAGGGCAATAATTCACCCCTCCACTTT
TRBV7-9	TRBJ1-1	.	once	CASRTEGTEAFF	TGTGCCAGCAGAACGGAGGGGACTGAAGCTTTCTTT
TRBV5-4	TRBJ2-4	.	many	CASSSGSKIGNIQYF	TGTGCCAGCAGCTCGGGGTCCAAGATTGGAAACATTCAGTACTTC
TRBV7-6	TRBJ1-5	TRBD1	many	CASSFGTGGGQPQHF	TGTGCCAGCAGCTTCGGTACAGGGGGAGGTCAGCCCCAGCATTTT